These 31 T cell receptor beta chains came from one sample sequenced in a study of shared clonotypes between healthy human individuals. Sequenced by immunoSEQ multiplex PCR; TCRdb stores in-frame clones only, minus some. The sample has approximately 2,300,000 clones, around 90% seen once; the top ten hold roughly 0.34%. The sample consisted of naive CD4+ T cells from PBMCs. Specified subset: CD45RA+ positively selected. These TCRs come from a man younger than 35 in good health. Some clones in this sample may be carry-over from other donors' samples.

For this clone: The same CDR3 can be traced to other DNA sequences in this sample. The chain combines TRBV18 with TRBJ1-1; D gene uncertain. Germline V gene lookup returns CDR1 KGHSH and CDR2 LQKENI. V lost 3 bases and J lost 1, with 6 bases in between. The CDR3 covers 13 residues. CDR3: CASSPGANTEAFF. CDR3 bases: TGTGCCAGCTCACCGGGAGCGAACACTGAAGCTTTCTTT. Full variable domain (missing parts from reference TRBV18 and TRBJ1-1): NAGVMQNPRHLVRRRGQEARLRCSPMKGHSHVYWYRQLPEEGLKFMVYLQKENIIDESGMPKERFSAEFPKEGPSILRIQQVVRGDSAAYFCASSPGANTEAFFGQGTRLTVV.

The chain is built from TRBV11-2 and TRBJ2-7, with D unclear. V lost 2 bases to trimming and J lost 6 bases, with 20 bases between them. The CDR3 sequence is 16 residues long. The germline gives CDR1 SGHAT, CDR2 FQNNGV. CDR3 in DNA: TGTGCCAGCAGCTTATACAGTTGGCGTGATAACGCCGAGCAGTACTTC. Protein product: CASSLYSWRDNAEQYF.

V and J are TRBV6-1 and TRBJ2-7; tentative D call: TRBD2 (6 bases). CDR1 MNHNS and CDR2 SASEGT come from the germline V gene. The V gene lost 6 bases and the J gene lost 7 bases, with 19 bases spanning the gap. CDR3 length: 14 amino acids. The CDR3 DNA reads TGTGCCAGCAGAAAAAGACTAGAGATTTGGGAGCAGTACTTC. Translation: CASRKRLEIWEQYF.

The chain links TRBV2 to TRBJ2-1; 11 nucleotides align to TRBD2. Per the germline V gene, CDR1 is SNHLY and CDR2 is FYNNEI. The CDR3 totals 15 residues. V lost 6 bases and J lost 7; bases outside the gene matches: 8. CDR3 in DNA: TGTGCCAGCAGAGCCTTAGCGGGAGGGGGGAATGAGCAGTTCTTC. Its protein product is CASRALAGGGNEQFF.

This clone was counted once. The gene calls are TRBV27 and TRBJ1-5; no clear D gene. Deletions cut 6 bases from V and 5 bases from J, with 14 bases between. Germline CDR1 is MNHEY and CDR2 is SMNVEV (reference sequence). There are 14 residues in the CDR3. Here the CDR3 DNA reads TGTGCCAGCAGCCTCAGTCCCCTCTATCAGCCCCAGCATTTT. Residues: CASSLSPLYQPQHF.

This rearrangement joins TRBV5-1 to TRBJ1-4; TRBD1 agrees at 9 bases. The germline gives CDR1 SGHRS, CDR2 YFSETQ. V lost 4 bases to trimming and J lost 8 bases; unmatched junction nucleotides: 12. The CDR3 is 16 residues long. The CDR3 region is CASSPAPGTGTEKLFF. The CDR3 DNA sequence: TGCGCCAGCAGCCCTGCCCCCGGGACAGGGACCGAAAAACTGTTTTTT. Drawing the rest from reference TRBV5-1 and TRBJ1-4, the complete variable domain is KAGVTQTPRYLIKTRGQQVTLSCSPISGHRSVSWYQQTPGQGLQFLFEYFSETQRNKGNFPGRFSGRQFSNSRSEMNVSTLELGDSALYLCASSPAPGTGTEKLFFGSGTQLSVL.

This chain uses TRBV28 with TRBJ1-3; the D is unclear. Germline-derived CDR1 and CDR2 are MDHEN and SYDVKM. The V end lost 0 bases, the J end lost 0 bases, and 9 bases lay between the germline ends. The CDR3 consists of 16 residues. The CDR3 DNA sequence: TGTGCCAGCAGTTTATGGGGCAGGAACTCTGGAAACACCATATATTTT. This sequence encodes CASSLWGRNSGNTIYF.

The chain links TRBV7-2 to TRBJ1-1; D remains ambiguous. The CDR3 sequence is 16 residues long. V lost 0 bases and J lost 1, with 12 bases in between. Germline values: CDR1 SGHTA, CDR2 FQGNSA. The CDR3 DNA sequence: TGTGCCAGCAGCTTAGCGCTCGCGGTTTCGAACACTGAAGCTTTCTTT. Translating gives CASSLALAVSNTEAFF.

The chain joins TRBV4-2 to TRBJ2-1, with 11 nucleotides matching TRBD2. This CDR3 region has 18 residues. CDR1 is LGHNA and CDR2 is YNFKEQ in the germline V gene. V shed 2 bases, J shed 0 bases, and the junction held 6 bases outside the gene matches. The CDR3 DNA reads TGTGCCAGCAGCCAACGGACTAGCGGGTTGAGCTCCTACAATGAGCAGTTCTTC. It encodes CASSQRTSGLSSYNEQFF.

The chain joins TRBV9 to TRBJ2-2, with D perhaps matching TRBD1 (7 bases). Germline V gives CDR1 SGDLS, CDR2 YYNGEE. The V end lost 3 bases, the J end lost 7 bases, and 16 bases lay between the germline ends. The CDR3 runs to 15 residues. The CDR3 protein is CASSAEGAIGGELFF. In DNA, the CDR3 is TGTGCCAGCAGCGCGGAGGGGGCGATCGGCGGGGAGCTGTTTTTT. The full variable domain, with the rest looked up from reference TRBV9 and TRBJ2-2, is DSGVTQTPKHLITATGQRVTLRCSPRSGDLSVYWYQQSLDQGLQFLIQYYNGEERAKGNILERFSAQQFPDLHSELNLSSLELGDSALYFCASSAEGAIGGELFFGEGSRLTVL.

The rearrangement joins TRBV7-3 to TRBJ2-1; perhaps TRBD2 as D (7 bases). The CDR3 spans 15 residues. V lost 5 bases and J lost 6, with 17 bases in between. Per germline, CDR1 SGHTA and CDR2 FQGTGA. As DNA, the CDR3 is TGTGCCAGCAGCCCGCGGGGGCGTCGGGGCAATGAGCAGTTCTTC. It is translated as CASSPRGRRGNEQFF. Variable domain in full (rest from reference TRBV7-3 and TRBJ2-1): GAGVSQTPSNKVTEKGKYVELRCDPISGHTALYWYRQSLGQGPEFLIYFQGTGAADDSGLPNDRFFAVRPEGSVSTLKIQRTERGDSAVYLCASSPRGRRGNEQFFGPGTRLTVL.

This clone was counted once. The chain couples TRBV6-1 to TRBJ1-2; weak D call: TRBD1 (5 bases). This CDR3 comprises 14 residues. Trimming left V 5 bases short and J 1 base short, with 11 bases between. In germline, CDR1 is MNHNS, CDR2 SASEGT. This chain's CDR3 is CASSPQTDNYGYTF. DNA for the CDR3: TGTGCCAGCAGTCCTCAGACAGATAACTATGGCTACACCTTC.

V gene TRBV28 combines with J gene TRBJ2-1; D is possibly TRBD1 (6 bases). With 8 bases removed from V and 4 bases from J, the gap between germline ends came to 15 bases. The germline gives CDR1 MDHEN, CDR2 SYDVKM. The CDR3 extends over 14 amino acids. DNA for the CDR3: TGTGCCAGCGCCCCGGACAGAAGGTACAATGAGCAGTTCTTC. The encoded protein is CASAPDRRYNEQFF.

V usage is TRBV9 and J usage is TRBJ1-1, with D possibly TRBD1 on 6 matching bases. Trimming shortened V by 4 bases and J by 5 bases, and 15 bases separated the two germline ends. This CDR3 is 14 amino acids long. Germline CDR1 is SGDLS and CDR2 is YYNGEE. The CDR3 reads CASSLTGGGTEAFF. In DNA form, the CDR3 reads TGTGCCAGCAGCCTAACTGGGGGCGGGACTGAAGCTTTCTTT. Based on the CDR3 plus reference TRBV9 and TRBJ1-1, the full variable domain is DSGVTQTPKHLITATGQRVTLRCSPRSGDLSVYWYQQSLDQGLQFLIQYYNGEERAKGNILERFSAQQFPDLHSELNLSSLELGDSALYFCASSLTGGGTEAFFGQGTRLTVV.

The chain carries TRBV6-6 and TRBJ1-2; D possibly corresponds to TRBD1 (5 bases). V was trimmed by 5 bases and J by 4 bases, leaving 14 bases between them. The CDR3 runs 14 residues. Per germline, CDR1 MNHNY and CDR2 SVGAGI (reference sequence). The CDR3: CASSPRGGSYGYTF. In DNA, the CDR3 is TGTGCCAGCAGTCCCCGGGGGGGTTCCTATGGCTACACCTTC.

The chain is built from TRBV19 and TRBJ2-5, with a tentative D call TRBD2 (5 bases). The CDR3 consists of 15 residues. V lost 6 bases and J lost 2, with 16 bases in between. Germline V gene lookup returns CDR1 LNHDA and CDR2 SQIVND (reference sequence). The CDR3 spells CASRGMRAVQETQYF. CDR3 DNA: TGTGCCAGTAGAGGTATGAGGGCCGTACAAGAGACCCAGTACTTC. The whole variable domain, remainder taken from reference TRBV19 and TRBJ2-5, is DGGITQSPKYLFRKEGQNVTLSCEQNLNHDAMYWYRQDPGQGLRLIYYSQIVNDFQKGDIAEGYSVSREKKESFPLTVTSAQKNPTAFYLCASRGMRAVQETQYFGPGTRLLVL.

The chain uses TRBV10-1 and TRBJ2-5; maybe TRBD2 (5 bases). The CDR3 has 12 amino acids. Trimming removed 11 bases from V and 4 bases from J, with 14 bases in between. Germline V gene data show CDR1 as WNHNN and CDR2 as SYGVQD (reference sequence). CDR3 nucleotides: TGCGCCGGGAGACCCTACCTAGAGACCCAGTACTTC. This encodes CAGRPYLETQYF.

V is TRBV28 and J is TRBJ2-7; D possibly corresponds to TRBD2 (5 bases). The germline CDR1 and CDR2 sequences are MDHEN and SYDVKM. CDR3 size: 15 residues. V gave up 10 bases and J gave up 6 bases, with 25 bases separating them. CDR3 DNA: TGTGCCATTATAACGGGATCCCCCAAAATTGGCGAGCAGTACTTC. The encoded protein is CAIITGSPKIGEQYF. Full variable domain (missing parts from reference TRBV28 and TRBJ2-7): DVKVTQSSRYLVKRTGEKVFLECVQDMDHENMFWYRQDPGLGLRLIYFSYDVKMKEKGDIPEGYSVSREKKERFSLILESASTNQTSMYLCAIITGSPKIGEQYFGPGTRLTVT.

Here the CDR3 reads CASSTRQGADTQYF. The DNA for the CDR3 is TGTGCCAGCAGCACAAGACAGGGGGCAGATACGCAGTATTTT. V usage is TRBV5-5 and J usage is TRBJ2-3, with 9 bases fitting TRBD1. The CDR3 runs to 14 residues. Germline CDR1 and CDR2: SGHKS and YYEKEE (reference sequence). V lost 4 bases and J lost 4; bases outside the gene matches: 4.

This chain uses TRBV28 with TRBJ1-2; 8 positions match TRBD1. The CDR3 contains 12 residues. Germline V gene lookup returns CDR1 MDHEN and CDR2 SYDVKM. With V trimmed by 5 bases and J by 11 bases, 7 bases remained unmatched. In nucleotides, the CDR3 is TGTGCCAGCAGTCAGGACAGGGAGGGGTACACCTTC. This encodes CASSQDREGYTF.

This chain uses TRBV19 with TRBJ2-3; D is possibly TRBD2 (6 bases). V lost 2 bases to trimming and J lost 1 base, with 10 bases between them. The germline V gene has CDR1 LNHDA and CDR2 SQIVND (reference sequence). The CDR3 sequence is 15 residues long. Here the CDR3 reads CASSIPRRGTDTQYF. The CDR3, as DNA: TGTGCCAGTAGTATACCAAGGAGGGGCACAGATACGCAGTATTTT.

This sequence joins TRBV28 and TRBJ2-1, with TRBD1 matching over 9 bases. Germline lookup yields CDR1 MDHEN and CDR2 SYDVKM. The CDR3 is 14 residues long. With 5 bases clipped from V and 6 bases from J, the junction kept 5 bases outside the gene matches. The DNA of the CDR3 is TGTGCCAGCAGTGAAGGACAGGGGTTCAATGAGCAGTTCTTC. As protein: CASSEGQGFNEQFF.

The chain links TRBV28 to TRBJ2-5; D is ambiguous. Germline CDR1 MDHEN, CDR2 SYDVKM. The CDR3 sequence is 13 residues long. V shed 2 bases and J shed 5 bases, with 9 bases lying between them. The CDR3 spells CASSLVQVETQYF. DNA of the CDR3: TGTGCCAGCAGTTTAGTCCAGGTTGAGACCCAGTACTTC.

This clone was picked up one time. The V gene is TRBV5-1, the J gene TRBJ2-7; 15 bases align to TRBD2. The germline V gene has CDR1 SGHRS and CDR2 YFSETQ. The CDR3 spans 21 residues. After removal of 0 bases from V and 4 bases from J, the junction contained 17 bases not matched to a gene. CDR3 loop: CASSLARSGSGTSGRMYEQYF. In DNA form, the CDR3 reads TGCGCCAGCAGCTTGGCCCGATCCGGCTCAGGGACTAGCGGGAGGATGTACGAGCAGTACTTC.

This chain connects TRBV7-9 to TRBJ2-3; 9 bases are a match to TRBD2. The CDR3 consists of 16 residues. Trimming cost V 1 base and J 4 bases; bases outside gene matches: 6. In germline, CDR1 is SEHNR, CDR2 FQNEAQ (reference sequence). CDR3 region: CASSLDRAGGPDTQYF. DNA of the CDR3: TGTGCCAGCAGCTTAGATCGGGCGGGAGGGCCAGATACGCAGTATTTT.

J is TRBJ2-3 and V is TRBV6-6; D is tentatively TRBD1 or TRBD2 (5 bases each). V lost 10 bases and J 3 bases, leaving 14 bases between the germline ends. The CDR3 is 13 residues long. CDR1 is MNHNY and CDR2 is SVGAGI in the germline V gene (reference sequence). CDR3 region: CATSGRETDTQYF. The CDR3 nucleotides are TGTGCCACATCAGGGAGAGAGACAGATACGCAGTATTTT.

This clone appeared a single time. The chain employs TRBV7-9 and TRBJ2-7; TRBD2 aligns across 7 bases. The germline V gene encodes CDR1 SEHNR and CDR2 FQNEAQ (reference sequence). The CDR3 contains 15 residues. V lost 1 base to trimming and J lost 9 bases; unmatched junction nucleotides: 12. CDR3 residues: CASSLGGSGLIGQYF. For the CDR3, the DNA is TGTGCCAGCAGCTTAGGCGGGAGCGGGTTGATCGGGCAGTACTTC.

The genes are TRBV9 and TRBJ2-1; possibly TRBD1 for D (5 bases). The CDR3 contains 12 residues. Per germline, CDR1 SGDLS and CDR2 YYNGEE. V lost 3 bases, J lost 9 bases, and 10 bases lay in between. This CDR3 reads CASSGWGAEQFF. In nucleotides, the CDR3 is TGTGCCAGCAGCGGTTGGGGCGCTGAGCAGTTCTTC.

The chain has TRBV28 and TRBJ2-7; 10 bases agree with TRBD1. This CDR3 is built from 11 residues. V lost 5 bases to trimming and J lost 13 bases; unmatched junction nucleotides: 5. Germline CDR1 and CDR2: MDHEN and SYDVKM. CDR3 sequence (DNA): TGTGCCAGCAGTCGGGGACAGGGGATCTACTTC. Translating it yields CASSRGQGIYF.

CDR3 nucleotide sequence: TGTGCCATCCGACCCCGGGAAGCTAACTATGGCTACACCTTC. Its protein product is CAIRPREANYGYTF. The chain recombines TRBV2 with TRBJ1-2, with D unresolved. The CDR3 runs to 14 residues. The germline gives CDR1 SNHLY, CDR2 FYNNEI. The V and J ends lost 10 bases and 0 bases respectively, with 15 bases between them.

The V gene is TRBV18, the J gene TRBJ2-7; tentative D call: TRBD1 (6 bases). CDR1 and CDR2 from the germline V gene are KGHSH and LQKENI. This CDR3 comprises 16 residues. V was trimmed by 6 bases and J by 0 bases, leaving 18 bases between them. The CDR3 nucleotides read TGTGCCAGCTCGCTCAACAGGGCCGTTTCCTCCTACGAGCAGTACTTC. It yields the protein CASSLNRAVSSYEQYF.